This T cell receptor (beta chain) was sequenced during a study of Graves' ophthalmopathy and Graves' hyperthyroidism. This CDR3 has 14 residues. The germline CDR1 and CDR2 sequences are SGHNT and YENEEA. V was trimmed by 6 bases and J by 3 bases, leaving 11 bases between them. On this clonotype itself: A much bigger clone sits one base away, suggesting this may be a read error.

Hyperthyroidism is called stable when no ophthalmopathy develops within 18 months of follow-up. Pregnant or lactating patients and those with other autoimmune diseases or uncontrolled infections were excluded. TCR beta CDR3 amplification used RNA transcripts. The authors performed first-round RT-PCR with HTBI primers and then a second-round multiplex PCR. TCRdb used MiXCR to reprocess the multiplex PCR reads, holding one entry per CDR3 protein. Of roughly 350,000 distinct CDR3 sequences in the sample, about a sixth were seen once. Sequencing input: peripheral blood. This rearrangement joins TRBV11-3 to TRBJ2-2; the D call may be TRBD1 or TRBD2 (5 bases each). This sequence was found in an adult woman with stable Graves' hyperthyroidism. The CDR3 here is CASSSGTDTGELFF. Written as DNA, the CDR3 is TGTGCCAGCAGTTCCGGGACGGACACCGGGGAGCTGTTTTTT.